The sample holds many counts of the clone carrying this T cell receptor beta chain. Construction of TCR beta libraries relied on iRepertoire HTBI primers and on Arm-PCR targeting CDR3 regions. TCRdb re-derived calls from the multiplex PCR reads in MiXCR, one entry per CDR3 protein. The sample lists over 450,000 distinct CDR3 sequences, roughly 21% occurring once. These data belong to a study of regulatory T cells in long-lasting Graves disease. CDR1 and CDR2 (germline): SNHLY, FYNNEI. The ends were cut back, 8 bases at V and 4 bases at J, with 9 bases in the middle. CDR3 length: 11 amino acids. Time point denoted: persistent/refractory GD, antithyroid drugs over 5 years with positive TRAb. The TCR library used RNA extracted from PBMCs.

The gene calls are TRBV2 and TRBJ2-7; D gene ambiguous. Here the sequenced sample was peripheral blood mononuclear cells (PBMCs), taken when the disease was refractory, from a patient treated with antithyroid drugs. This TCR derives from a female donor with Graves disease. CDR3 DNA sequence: TGTGCCAGCCTCCTCCTTTACGAGCAGTACTTC. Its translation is CASLLLYEQYF.